One sample yielded the 27 T cell receptor beta chains listed below, sequenced in a study of T-cell reconstitution after alpha-beta-depleted transplantation in children. Library preparation (for TCRbeta) was performed with unique molecular identifiers. MiXCR, applied by TCRdb to the PCR reads, yields one record per CDR3 protein. The sample lists approximately 98,000 distinct CDR3 sequences; roughly 6.1% were seen once. Sequenced material: PBMCs, mostly from graft donor cells, taken 360 days after TCRalphabeta/CD19-depleted stem cell transplant. These receptors came from a male patient aged 2 to 9 who had a stem cell transplant for acute lymphoblastic leukemia, so the T cells may come from the graft donor.

This clonotype appeared many times. V is TRBV15 and J is TRBJ2-5; D unresolved. V was trimmed by 4 bases and J by 4 bases, leaving 4 bases between them. The CDR3 is made up of 11 amino acids. The germline V gene has CDR1 LNHNV and CDR2 YYDKDF (reference sequence). CDR3 nucleotide sequence: TGTGCCACCAGCACGGGAGAGACCCAGTACTTC. Translating it yields CATSTGETQYF. Together with reference TRBV15 and TRBJ2-5, the CDR3 gives the full variable domain: DAMVIQNPRYQVTQFGKPVTLSCSQTLNHNVMYWYQQKSSQAPKLLFHYYDKDFNNEADTPDNFQSRRPNTSFCFLDIRSPGLGDTAMYLCATSTGETQYFGPGTRLLVL.

This chain joins TRBV20-1 and TRBJ2-1; D uncertain. The CDR3 has 14 residues. Trimming stripped 2 bases from V and 0 bases from J, with 8 bases between. Germline V gives CDR1 DFQATT, CDR2 SNEGSKA (reference sequence). The CDR3 sequence is CSARFPLSYNEQFF. The CDR3 nucleotides are TGCAGTGCTAGATTTCCCCTCTCCTACAATGAGCAGTTCTTC.

This clonotype was counted many times. The chain employs TRBV4-2 and TRBJ2-3; tentatively, D is TRBD2 (5 bases). Germline V lookup: CDR1 LGHNA, CDR2 YNFKEQ. The CDR3 sequence is 17 residues long. Deletions cut 0 bases from V and 0 bases from J, with 13 bases between. As DNA, the CDR3 is TGTGCCAGCAGCCAAGATTCCGCGCGGGCTAGCACAGATACGCAGTATTTT. Amino acid sequence: CASSQDSARASTDTQYF.

This clonotype was recorded many times. The genes are TRBV7-8 and TRBJ2-2; D ambiguous. Trimming removed 2 bases at V and 0 bases at J, with 10 bases between. This CDR3 has 16 amino acids. The germline V gene encodes CDR1 SGHVS and CDR2 FQNEAQ. The CDR3 nucleotides are TGTGCCAGCAGCTTAAGGGCAAACACGAACACCGGGGAGCTGTTTTTT. Encoded protein: CASSLRANTNTGELFF.

This clonotype occurred many times. The V call is TRBV10-3, the J call TRBJ2-1; D remains ambiguous. The CDR3 totals 15 residues. Germline values: CDR1 ENHRY, CDR2 SYGVKD. V dropped 10 bases and J dropped 1 base, with 17 bases sitting between them. The CDR3 DNA follows: TGTGCCACTATCGATCCGGGCCGGTCCTACAATGAGCAGTTCTTC. Its protein product is CATIDPGRSYNEQFF.

J is TRBJ2-1 and V is TRBV5-6, with D tentatively TRBD2 (5 bases). Trimming left V 1 base short and J 4 bases short, with 15 bases between. Germline V gene lookup returns CDR1 SGHDT and CDR2 YYEEEE. This CDR3 contains 16 residues. The CDR3 sequence is CASSLNGVRDYNEQFF. Written as DNA, the CDR3 is TGTGCCAGCAGCTTGAATGGGGTGAGGGATTACAATGAGCAGTTCTTC.

A few counts support this clonotype. This chain joins TRBV7-6 and TRBJ1-5; TRBD1 aligns across 9 bases. From germline, CDR1 is SGHVS and CDR2 FNYEAQ. After removal of 3 bases from V and 5 bases from J, the junction contained 14 bases not matched to a gene. This CDR3 contains 18 residues. The CDR3 DNA reads as TGTGCCAGCAGCTTCAGTATTTTGGGACAGGGTGAAGATCAGCCCCAGCATTTT. As protein: CASSFSILGQGEDQPQHF.

This clonotype was observed at least ten times. The chain carries TRBV7-2 and TRBJ2-7, with TRBD1 as a possible D gene (6 bases). Looked up from germline, CDR1 is SGHTA and CDR2 is FQGNSA. There are 13 residues in the CDR3. The V end was cut by 6 bases, the J end by 1 base, with 10 bases between. As DNA, the CDR3 is TGTGCCAGCAGGGCAGGGGCTTCCTACGAGCAGTACTTC. Its protein product is CASRAGASYEQYF.

This clonotype was seen a handful of times. This chain connects TRBV6-2 or TRBV6-3 to TRBJ2-1; 8 nucleotides match TRBD2. Germline V gene data show CDR1 as MNHEY and CDR2 as SVGEGT. The CDR3 sequence is 15 residues long. J lost 2 bases, V lost 4 bases, and 4 bases had no gene match. The chain's CDR3 is CASSFREGPYNEQFF. For the CDR3, the DNA is TGTGCCAGCAGTTTCCGGGAGGGGCCCTACAATGAGCAGTTCTTC.

This clonotype was counted ten times or more. This chain connects TRBV5-1 to TRBJ1-2; D perhaps matches TRBD1 (5 bases). Germline CDR1 is SGHRS and CDR2 is YFSETQ. Trimming left V 4 bases short and J 8 bases short, with 15 bases between. CDR3 size: 13 residues. The CDR3, as DNA: TGCGCCAGCAGCCCTGGTGGGGGATACGGCTACACCTTC. Translated: CASSPGGGYGYTF.

This clonotype was observed many times. The chain carries TRBV24-1 and TRBJ1-5; D perhaps matches TRBD1 (5 bases). This CDR3 comprises 15 residues. The V and J ends lost 2 bases and 6 bases respectively, with 13 bases between them. Per germline, CDR1 KGHDR and CDR2 SFDVKD. CDR3 in amino acids: CATSDSQPGPQPQHF. CDR3 coding DNA: TGTGCCACCAGTGATTCCCAACCGGGACCTCAGCCCCAGCATTTT.

This clonotype was counted many times. V is TRBV9 and J is TRBJ1-2, with D possibly matching TRBD1 (5 bases). The germline V gene has CDR1 SGDLS and CDR2 YYNGEE. The V end was cut by 2 bases, the J end by 8 bases, with 10 bases between. This CDR3 is built from 12 residues. CDR3 nucleotide sequence: TGTGCCAGCAGCGTGGGGGGAGACGGCTACACCTTC. It encodes CASSVGGDGYTF.

The chain uses TRBV7-9 and TRBJ2-5; D unclear. The V end lost 2 bases, the J end lost 5 bases, and 12 bases lay between the germline ends. Germline V gene lookup returns CDR1 SEHNR and CDR2 FQNEAQ (reference sequence). The CDR3 is 14 residues long. The CDR3 protein is CASSLRGEPETQYF. The CDR3 bases are TGTGCCAGCAGCTTACGAGGCGAACCGGAGACCCAGTACTTC.

This clonotype was counted many times. The chain uses TRBV29-1 and TRBJ1-1; no clear D gene. The CDR3 runs 11 residues. The germline CDR1 and CDR2 sequences are SQVTM and ANQGSEA. Deletions cut 6 bases from V and 6 bases from J, with 11 bases between. CDR3 bases: TGCAGCGTCACAACCCCTCCTGAAGCTTTCTTT. Its translation: CSVTTPPEAFF.

Ten or more counts support this clonotype. V and J are TRBV28 and TRBJ1-1; D is ambiguous. The CDR3 covers 12 residues. The V end lost 2 bases, the J end lost 8 bases, and 9 bases lay between the germline ends. Germline V gene data show CDR1 as MDHEN and CDR2 as SYDVKM. The chain's CDR3 is CASSLGTVEAFF. The CDR3 DNA reads TGTGCCAGCAGTTTAGGAACAGTAGAAGCTTTCTTT.

This clonotype was seen only once. This sequence joins TRBV29-1 and TRBJ2-2; TRBD2 agrees at 10 bases. Trimming removed 5 bases from V and 5 bases from J; junction bases left unmatched: 5. Germline CDR1 SQVTM, CDR2 ANQGSEA. The CDR3 sequence is 14 residues long. The CDR3 nucleotides read TGCAGCGTTCAAAGCGGGGGGGGGACCGGGGAGCTGTTTTTT. Protein: CSVQSGGGTGELFF.

This clonotype has a count of ten or more. The chain has TRBV28 and TRBJ2-2, with D maybe TRBD1 (6 bases). The CDR3 is 14 residues long. Trimming took off 4 bases at V and 6 bases at J, with 12 bases between the two ends. Germline CDR1 reads MDHEN; CDR2 reads SYDVKM. In nucleotides, the CDR3 is TGTGCCAGCAGTTGGGCACAGGGTCCCGGGGAGCTGTTTTTT. Its translation: CASSWAQGPGELFF.

The V gene is TRBV6-5, the J gene TRBJ1-2, with D uncertain. This CDR3 contains 12 residues. Germline V lookup: CDR1 MNHEY, CDR2 SVGAGI. V lost 7 bases, J lost 3 bases, and 9 bases lay in between. CDR3 in DNA: TGTGCCAGCAATAACGGCTACTATGGCTACACCTTC. Amino acids: CASNNGYYGYTF.

The chain has TRBV4-3 and TRBJ2-4; 7 bases agree with TRBD1. Germline V gene sequence: CDR1 LGHNA, CDR2 YSLEER. There are 13 residues in the CDR3. V lost 1 base and J lost 7; bases outside the gene matches: 1. The CDR3 region is CASSQAQGNIQYF. The CDR3 DNA follows: TGCGCCAGCAGCCAAGCACAGGGGAACATTCAGTACTTC.

J is TRBJ2-7 and V is TRBV7-9, with TRBD1 identical over 9 bases. V trimming: 1 base; J trimming: 11 bases; junction bases outside the gene matches: 6. The CDR3 is 13 residues long. Germline CDR1 and CDR2: SEHNR and FQNEAQ (reference sequence). CDR3 residues: CASSLDRGRGKYF. DNA for the CDR3: TGTGCCAGCAGCTTAGACAGGGGGCGAGGAAAGTACTTC.

In its sample, this clonotype was seen a few times. The chain is built from TRBV7-8 and TRBJ1-5; weak D call: TRBD1 (6 bases). Trimming stripped 3 bases from V and 5 bases from J, with 14 bases between. The CDR3 extends over 15 amino acids. CDR1 and CDR2 from the germline V gene are SGHVS and FQNEAQ. CDR3 coding DNA: TGTGCCAGCAGCTTTATGGGGGGCGAGGATCAGCCCCAGCATTTT. The encoded protein is CASSFMGGEDQPQHF.

This clonotype was recorded many times. In DNA form, the CDR3 reads TGTGCCAGCACCGTGACAGGGGGCGGAGGTGGCTACACCTTC. As protein: CASTVTGGGGGYTF. The rearrangement uses TRBV12-3 or TRBV12-4 and TRBJ1-2; 10 nucleotides align to TRBD1. V lost 7 bases to trimming and J lost 7 bases; unmatched junction nucleotides: 9. The CDR3 runs 14 residues.

This chain joins TRBV11-1 and TRBJ2-3, with 11 bases aligning to TRBD2. V gave up 5 bases and J gave up 0 bases; unmatched junction bases: 19. Germline V gene data show CDR1 as SGHAT and CDR2 as FQDESV (reference sequence). The CDR3 is made up of 21 amino acids. In nucleotides, the CDR3 is TGTGCCAGCAGCCGCCTCTTCCGAACTAGCGGGAGAGCGGTTAGCACAGATACGCAGTATTTT. This translates into CASSRLFRTSGRAVSTDTQYF.

J is TRBJ1-4 and V is TRBV29-1; tentative D call: TRBD1 (5 bases). The CDR3 length is 17 residues. Trimming shortened V by 6 bases and J by 5 bases, and 25 bases separated the two germline ends. Germline values: CDR1 SQVTM, CDR2 ANQGSEA. The CDR3 DNA sequence: TGCAGCGTCAGCGTCAGGGCCCAGTCCCTCGCGAATGAAAAACTGTTTTTT. Translated: CSVSVRAQSLANEKLFF.

This clonotype has at least ten counts. The chain recombines TRBV29-1 with TRBJ2-7, with D possibly matching TRBD1 (6 bases). The ends were cut back, 1 base at V and 3 bases at J, with 10 bases in the middle. Germline loops: CDR1 SQVTM, CDR2 ANQGSEA. The CDR3 runs to 13 residues. The CDR3 loop is CSVEGLGGYEQYF. The CDR3 nucleotides read TGCAGCGTTGAAGGGTTAGGGGGCTACGAGCAGTACTTC.

The chain combines TRBV15 with TRBJ2-2; D gene unclear. Germline V gene sequence: CDR1 LNHNV, CDR2 YYDKDF (reference sequence). The CDR3 runs to 14 residues. Trimming shortened V by 4 bases and J by 5 bases, and 11 bases separated the two germline ends. In DNA, the CDR3 is TGTGCCACCAGCAAAGGTCCCGTGACCGGGGAGCTGTTTTTT. Its translation is CATSKGPVTGELFF.

This clonotype has at least ten counts. The genes are TRBV4-1 and TRBJ2-5; 8 bases match TRBD2. The CDR3 loop spans 18 amino acids. J was trimmed by 2 bases and V by 2 bases; bases with no gene match: 13. Germline CDR1 MGHRA, CDR2 YSYEKL. CDR3: CASSQFKRGLPGQETQYF. DNA for the CDR3: TGCGCCAGCAGCCAATTTAAGCGGGGGTTACCGGGTCAAGAGACCCAGTACTTC.